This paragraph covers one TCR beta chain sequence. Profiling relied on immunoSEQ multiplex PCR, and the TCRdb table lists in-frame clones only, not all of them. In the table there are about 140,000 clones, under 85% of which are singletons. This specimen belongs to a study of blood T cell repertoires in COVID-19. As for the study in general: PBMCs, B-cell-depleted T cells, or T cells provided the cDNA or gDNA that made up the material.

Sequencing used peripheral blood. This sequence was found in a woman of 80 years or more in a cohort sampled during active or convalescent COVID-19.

CDR3 sequence: CASSLGQDGYTF. In DNA, the CDR3 is TGCGCCAGCAGCTTGGGGCAGGATGGCTACACCTTC. The chain couples TRBV5-1 to TRBJ1-2, with no clear D. There are 12 residues in the CDR3. Germline-derived CDR1 and CDR2 are SGHRS and YFSETQ. V lost 0 bases, J lost 6 bases, and 6 bases lay in between.